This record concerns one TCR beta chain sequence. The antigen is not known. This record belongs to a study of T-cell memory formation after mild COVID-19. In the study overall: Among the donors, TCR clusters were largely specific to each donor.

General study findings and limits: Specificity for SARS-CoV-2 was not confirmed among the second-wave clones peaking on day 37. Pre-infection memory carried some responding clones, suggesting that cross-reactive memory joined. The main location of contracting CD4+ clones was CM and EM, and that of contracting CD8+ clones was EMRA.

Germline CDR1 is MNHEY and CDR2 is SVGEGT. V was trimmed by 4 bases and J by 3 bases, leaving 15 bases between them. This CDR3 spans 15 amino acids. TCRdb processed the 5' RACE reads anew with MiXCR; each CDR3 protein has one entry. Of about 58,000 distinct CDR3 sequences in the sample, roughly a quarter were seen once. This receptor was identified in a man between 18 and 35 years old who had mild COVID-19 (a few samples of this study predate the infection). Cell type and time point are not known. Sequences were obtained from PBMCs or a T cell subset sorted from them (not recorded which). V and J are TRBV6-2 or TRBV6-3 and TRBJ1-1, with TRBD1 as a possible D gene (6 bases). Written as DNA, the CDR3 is TGTGCCAGCAGTTCACACAGGGTTGGAGACACTGAAGCTTTCTTT. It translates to CASSSHRVGDTEAFF.